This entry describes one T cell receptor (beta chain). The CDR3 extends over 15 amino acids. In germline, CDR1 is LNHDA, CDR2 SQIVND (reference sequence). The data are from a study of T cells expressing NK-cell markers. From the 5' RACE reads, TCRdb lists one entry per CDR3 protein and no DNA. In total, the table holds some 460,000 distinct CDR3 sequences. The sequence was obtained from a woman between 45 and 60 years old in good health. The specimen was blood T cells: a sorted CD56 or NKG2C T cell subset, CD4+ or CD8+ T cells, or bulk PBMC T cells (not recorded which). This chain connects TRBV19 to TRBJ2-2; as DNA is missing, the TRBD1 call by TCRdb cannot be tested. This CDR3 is CASSTQGARGGELFF.